The T cell receptor beta chain described here comes from a study of long-term antiretroviral therapy in people with HIV. CDR1 is SQVTM and CDR2 is ANQGSEA in the germline V gene. The CDR3 loop spans 12 amino acids. It was version v3.0 of the immunoSEQ assay that was run at survey level. Clones were sequenced by immunoSEQ multiplex PCR, and TCRdb holds only the in-frame ones, with some missing. In the table there are about 15,000 clones, 70% to 90% of which are singletons. This clone was recorded once. One end of the junction does not line up with germline, which may come from a read error. This rearrangement joins TRBV29-1 to TRBJ2-2; 7 nucleotides line up with TRBD2. This specimen was unsorted PBMCs, taken 6.9 years after starting antiretroviral therapy. The sequence was obtained from a man aged 50 to 60 with HIV. The DNA of the CDR3 is TGCAGCGTCCTGAGCGGGACCGGGGACCTGTTTTTT. It encodes CSVLSGTGDLFF.